Listed below are T cell receptor beta chains from one sample, sequenced in a study of identifying expanded T cells in peripheral blood. TCRdb keeps only in-frame clones here, not all; method: immunoSEQ multiplex PCR. The repertoire holds 85,000 to 100,000 clones, with 88% as singletons. The sample consisted of blood. These receptors all stem from a person aged 18 to 75 in good health. The CDR3 runs from the conserved cysteine through the conserved F or W. Each record gives: CDR3 length, J gene, D gene, V gene, clone size, CDR3 protein, CDR3 DNA. D genes are given only for firm matches. Clone size is given for some rows only: seen once, a few or many times, or a class if the clone is expanded.

>14|TRBJ2-7|TRBD1|TRBV28|NA
CASTMGDSSYEQYF
TGTGCCAGCACCATGGGGGACAGCTCCTACGAGCAGTACTTC
>11|TRBJ2-3|NA|TRBV5-1|NA
CASSGVMGEYF
TGCGCCAGCAGCGGGGTAATGGGGGAGTATTTT
>16|TRBJ1-2|TRBD1|TRBV30|NA
CAWRGPGGGLAYGYTF
TGTGCCTGGAGAGGTCCAGGGGGCGGCCTTGCATATGGCTACACCTTC
>13|TRBJ2-7|NA|TRBV5-4|NA
CASSLTGSYEQYF
TGTGCCAGCAGCCTGACGGGATCCTACGAGCAGTACTTC
>14|TRBJ2-7|NA|TRBV5-4|NA
CASSLGGRGAEQYF
TGTGCCAGCAGCTTGGGTGGCAGGGGGGCTGAGCAGTACTTC
>15|TRBJ2-3|NA|TRBV5-6|NA
CASSGRRGAADTQYF
TGTGCCAGCAGCGGGCGAAGGGGCGCCGCAGATACGCAGTATTTT
>13|TRBJ1-1|NA|TRBV30|NA
CAWNRGRNTEAFF
TGTGCCTGGAACCGAGGCAGGAACACTGAAGCTTTCTTT
>15|TRBJ2-2|TRBD2|TRBV5-4|NA
CASSSREGGTGELFF
TGTGCCAGCAGCTCCCGGGAGGGAGGCACCGGGGAGCTGTTTTTT
>12|TRBJ2-7|NA|TRBV27|NA
CASKADSNEQYF
TGTGCCAGCAAGGCAGACTCCAACGAGCAGTACTTC
>13|TRBJ2-3|TRBD2|TRBV5-1|NA
CATREGWTDTQYF
TGCGCCACTAGGGAGGGATGGACAGATACGCAGTATTTT
>14|TRBJ2-7|TRBD1|TRBV27|NA
CASSPDRGGYEQYF
TGTGCCAGCAGTCCCGACAGGGGAGGCTACGAGCAGTACTTC
>14|TRBJ2-2|TRBD1|TRBV29-1|NA
CSARGQGESGELFF
TGCAGCGCGAGGGGGCAGGGAGAGTCCGGGGAGCTGTTTTTT
>15|TRBJ1-6|NA|TRBV5-4|NA
CASSPVVGNNSPLHF
TGTGCCAGCAGCCCGGTAGTGGGGAATAATTCACCCCTCCACTTT
>16|TRBJ2-2|NA|TRBV5-1|NA
CASRQPGDPNTGELFF
TGCGCCAGCAGGCAACCTGGGGACCCGAACACCGGGGAGCTGTTTTTT
>14|TRBJ2-5|TRBD1|TRBV5-4|NA
CASSPTGQQETQYF
TGTGCCAGCAGCCCTACGGGACAGCAAGAGACCCAGTACTTC
>15|TRBJ1-1|NA|TRBV19|NA
CASSTWGDPGALAFF
TGTGCCAGTAGTACGTGGGGGGATCCGGGAGCGTTGGCTTTCTTT
>17|TRBJ2-7|NA|TRBV19|NA
CASSRGSRWGSSYEQYF
TGTGCCAGTTCCCGCGGCAGCAGGTGGGGCAGCTCCTACGAGCAGTACTTC
>12|TRBJ2-5|NA|TRBV7-8|NA
CASSLAMAEQYF
TGTGCCAGCAGCTTAGCGATGGCAGAGCAGTACTTC
>18|TRBJ1-5|NA|TRBV5-8|NA
CASSLELSGFYSNQPQHF
TGTGCCAGCAGCTTAGAACTCTCGGGATTTTATAGCAATCAGCCCCAGCATTTT
>14|TRBJ2-7|NA|TRBV7-2|NA
CASSLAGGFHEQYF
TGTGCCAGCAGCTTAGCAGGGGGTTTCCACGAGCAGTACTTC
>13|TRBJ1-1|TRBD1|TRBV28|NA
CASIGQGRREAFF
TGTGCCAGCATCGGACAGGGCCGTCGTGAAGCTTTCTTT
>15|TRBJ2-5|NA|TRBV14|once
CASTLGGFGVETQYF
TGTGCCAGCACCCTAGGAGGGTTCGGAGTGGAGACCCAGTACTTC
>16|TRBJ2-5|TRBD1|TRBV9|NA
CASSVGTGVVQETQYF
TGTGCCAGCAGCGTGGGGACAGGGGTAGTCCAAGAGACCCAGTACTTC
>14|TRBJ1-1|NA|TRBV28|NA
CASSPRTVILKAFF
TGTGCCAGCAGTCCACGGACAGTGATATTGAAAGCTTTCTTT
>14|TRBJ2-5|NA|TRBV9|NA
CASSVGAGQETQYF
TGTGCCAGCAGCGTAGGGGCAGGCCAAGAGACCCAGTACTTC
>13|TRBJ1-6|NA|TRBV6-1|NA
CASSVEGNSPLHF
TGTGCCAGCAGTGTTGAGGGGAATTCACCCCTCCACTTT
>13|TRBJ2-1|TRBD2|TRBV9|NA
CASSRGRGNEQFF
TGTGCCAGCAGTCGCGGGAGGGGCAATGAGCAGTTCTTC
>15|TRBJ1-2|TRBD1|TRBV5-8|NA
CASSFPGQANYGYTF
TGTGCCAGCAGCTTCCCGGGACAGGCTAACTATGGCTACACCTTC
>16|TRBJ2-6|NA|TRBV5-1|NA
CASSLEGVPGANVLTF
TGCGCCAGCAGCTTGGAAGGGGTTCCTGGGGCCAACGTCCTGACTTTC
>14|TRBJ2-7|NA|TRBV11-2|NA
CASSSQSGPYEQYF
TGTGCCAGCAGCTCCCAATCCGGGCCCTACGAGCAGTACTTC
>13|TRBJ2-2|NA|TRBV7-7|NA
CASGREGSGELFF
TGTGCCAGCGGCCGCGAGGGTTCCGGGGAGCTGTTTTTT
>17|TRBJ1-6|NA|TRBV30|NA
CAWSVISPGRSNSPLHF
TGTGCCTGGAGTGTTATCTCTCCGGGACGATCTAATTCACCCCTCCACTTT
>13|TRBJ1-2|NA|TRBV9|NA
CASSAGWNYGYTF
TGTGCCAGCAGTGCGGGATGGAACTATGGCTACACCTTC
>16|TRBJ2-5|TRBD1|TRBV6-6|NA
CASSTGVGTIQETQYF
TGTGCCAGCAGTACAGGGGTGGGAACGATCCAAGAGACCCAGTACTTC
>11|TRBJ1-1|NA|TRBV2|NA
CASGAGGNAFF
TGTGCCAGCGGTGCTGGTGGGAACGCTTTCTTT
>13|TRBJ2-5|NA|TRBV19|NA
CASSRGPQETQYF
TGTGCCAGTAGTAGAGGGCCGCAAGAGACCCAGTACTTC
>14|TRBJ2-1|TRBD2|TRBV6-4|NA
CASSEREENNEQFF
TGTGCCAGCTCGGAGCGGGAGGAAAACAATGAGCAGTTCTTC
>16|TRBJ2-1|TRBD1|TRBV11-3|NA
CASSKGQGYIYNEQFF
TGTGCCAGCAGCAAAGGACAGGGTTACATCTACAATGAGCAGTTCTTC
>15|TRBJ1-4|NA|TRBV5-1|NA
CASSFSGTDNEKLFF
TGCGCCAGCAGCTTTTCTGGGACTGATAATGAAAAACTGTTTTTT
>15|TRBJ2-1|NA|TRBV27|NA
CASSSKGGGMYEQFF
TGTGCCAGCAGTTCCAAGGGGGGAGGTATGTATGAGCAGTTCTTC
>15|TRBJ2-3|NA|TRBV28|NA
CASSHGPGGPDTQYF
TGTGCCAGCAGCCACGGCCCCGGGGGCCCAGATACGCAGTATTTT
>15|TRBJ2-3|TRBD2|TRBV28|NA
CASSLAGGRGDTQYF
TGTGCCAGCAGTCTAGCGGGGGGGCGTGGCGATACGCAGTATTTT
>14|TRBJ1-2|NA|TRBV2|NA
CASTADGTNYGYTF
TGTGCCAGCACCGCGGACGGGACTAACTATGGCTACACCTTC
>15|TRBJ2-1|TRBD2|TRBV5-1|NA
CASSLDSGGGNEQFF
TGCGCCAGCAGCTTGGATAGCGGGGGCGGCAATGAGCAGTTCTTC
>15|TRBJ2-7|TRBD1|TRBV4-1|NA
CASSQAGTGYYEQYF
TGCGCCAGCAGCCAAGCCGGGACAGGATACTACGAGCAGTACTTC
>14|TRBJ1-4|TRBD1|TRBV6-5|NA
CASSRQGANEKLFF
TGTGCCAGCAGCCGGCAGGGGGCTAACGAAAAACTGTTTTTT
>14|TRBJ1-4|NA|TRBV5-6|NA
CASSSSGYNEKLFF
TGTGCCAGCAGCTCCTCGGGCTATAATGAAAAACTGTTTTTT
>14|TRBJ2-2|NA|TRBV7-2|NA
CASSGSRNTGELFF
TGTGCCAGCAGCGGTTCGAGGAACACCGGGGAGCTGTTTTTT
>13|TRBJ2-1|NA|TRBV19|NA
CASNPGHGNEQFF
TGTGCCAGTAACCCGGGACATGGCAATGAGCAGTTCTTC
>15|TRBJ2-7|NA|TRBV7-2|NA
CASSSDGGYPYEQYF
TGTGCCAGCAGCTCAGATGGGGGCTACCCTTACGAGCAGTACTTC
>14|TRBJ1-4|NA|TRBV28|NA
CASSLRWGEEKLFF
TGTGCCAGCAGTTTAAGATGGGGAGAGGAAAAACTGTTTTTT
>12|TRBJ1-3|NA|TRBV7-6|NA
CASSLGGNTIYF
TGTGCCAGCAGCTTAGGTGGAAACACCATATATTTT
>15|TRBJ1-2|TRBD1|TRBV28|NA
CASSSTGEVWYGYTF
TGTGCCAGCAGTTCCACAGGGGAGGTTTGGTATGGCTACACCTTC
>15|TRBJ2-5|NA|TRBV5-1|NA
CASSVGLRGGETQYF
TGCGCCAGCAGCGTAGGACTCAGGGGCGGGGAGACCCAGTACTTC
>18|TRBJ2-5|TRBD2|TRBV9|NA
CASSPGTSGGAVGETQYF
TGTGCCAGCAGCCCGGGGACTAGCGGGGGGGCCGTCGGAGAGACCCAGTACTTC
>15|TRBJ2-7|TRBD2|TRBV27|NA
CASSPWTSGNYEQYF
TGTGCCAGCAGTCCGTGGACTAGCGGGAACTACGAGCAGTACTTC
>16|TRBJ2-2|TRBD2|TRBV9|once
CASSVGGTSGTGELFF
TGTGCCAGCAGCGTAGGGGGGACTAGCGGTACCGGGGAGCTGTTTTTT
>15|TRBJ2-5|TRBD1|TRBV7-6|NA
CASSLVQGIRETQYF
TGTGCCAGCAGCTTAGTACAGGGGATTCGAGAGACCCAGTACTTC
>14|TRBJ2-5|NA|TRBV4-2|once
CASSQEGLLETQYF
TGTGCCAGCAGCCAAGAGGGACTTCTGGAGACCCAGTACTTC